This T cell receptor beta chain appears in the sequencing data of a study of CD4 T cells in relation to SARS-CoV-2 and coronaviruses. Study information: After 10 days of antigen culture, PBMC TCR beta CDR3s were sequenced. The negative reference was HIV-1 Nef peptide pool or peptide-free culture. The study's findings and limits: In roughly 61% of donors, memory CD4+ clonotypes crossrecognized SARS-CoV-2 and at least one common cold coronavirus spike. No crossreactivity against non-spike viral proteins was tested here.

As regards this clone: Antigen specificity is unknown.

Before the COVID-19 pandemic, during about 2010-2018, CD4+ T cells were taken from unexposed donors. After approximately 10 days of culture, CD4+ T cells were isolated. The CDR3 is 16 amino acids. Germline-derived CDR1 and CDR2 are KGHSH and LQKENI. V trimming: 3 bases; J trimming: 5 bases; junction bases outside the gene matches: 8. Produced via immunoSEQ multiplex PCR; TCRdb's table is partial and in-frame only. The data contain 20,000 to 25,000 clones, 65% to 70% of them seen just once; the ten biggest clones take up under 20%. The origin of this receptor is a human donor in good health. J is TRBJ2-7 and V is TRBV18; 12 bases agree with TRBD1. Specimen: CD4+ T cells from PBMCs, cultured in vitro. CDR3 amino acids: CASSPPGDRGRDEQYF. The CDR3 coding sequence is TGTGCCAGCTCACCCCCGGGGGACAGGGGGCGCGACGAGCAGTACTTC.